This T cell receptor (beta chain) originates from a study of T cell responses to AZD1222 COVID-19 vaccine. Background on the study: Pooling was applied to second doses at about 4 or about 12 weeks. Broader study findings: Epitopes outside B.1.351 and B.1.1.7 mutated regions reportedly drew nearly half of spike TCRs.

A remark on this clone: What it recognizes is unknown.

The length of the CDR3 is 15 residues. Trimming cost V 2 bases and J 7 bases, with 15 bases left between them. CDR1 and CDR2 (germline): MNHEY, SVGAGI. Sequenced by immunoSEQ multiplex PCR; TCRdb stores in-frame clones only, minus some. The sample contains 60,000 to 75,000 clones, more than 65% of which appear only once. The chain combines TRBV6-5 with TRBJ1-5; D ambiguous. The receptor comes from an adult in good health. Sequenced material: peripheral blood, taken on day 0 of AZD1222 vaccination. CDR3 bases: TGTGCCAGCAGTTACAACTCAGCGGCCGGCCAGCCCCAGCATTTT. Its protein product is CASSYNSAAGQPQHF.